The T cell receptor beta chain under discussion was sequenced for a study of PD-L1 blockade in urothelial cancer (dated by TCRdb to the late 2010s). About the full investigation: Every patient began therapy in about 2014 and was given atezolizumab 1,200 mg intravenously every 3 weeks. Pretreatment tumor samples, along with matched peripheral blood serially collected before and after atezolizumab treatment, were subjected to TCR sequencing. Durable clinical benefit meant progression-free survival longer than 6 months, and TCR features were also tested against progression-free and overall survival. Blood samples were analyzed 3 weeks after the start of treatment (second dose) and 6 weeks after the start of treatment. Roughly 10 patients achieved durable clinical benefit and fewer than 25 did not. Whole exome sequencing and RNA sequencing of pretreatment tumors were performed alongside TCR sequencing in the same patients. Blood samples yielded a median of around 130,000 T cells and around 80,000 unique TCRs, with median clonality approximately 0.08. Patients had an ECOG performance status of 0 or 1 and had received between 0 and 3 prior chemotherapy regimens. Around 29 patients had pretreatment blood TCR-seq, around 25 had at least one posttreatment blood collection, and around 25 had tumor TCR-seq. Twenty-five of 29 patients were males with bladder-origin urothelial cancer, and about 65% of the roughly 30 reported a prior smoking history. The study, an exploratory multi-omic analysis, examined somatic, immune and clinical correlates of response to PD-L1 blockade with atezolizumab in urothelial cancer. Broader findings and caveats from the paper: Among patients with durable benefit, tumor-associated TCR clones showed greater expansion in peripheral blood 3 weeks after treatment started (n ≈ 20, p = 0.022). Improved progression-free and overall survival was found to be associated with pretreatment peripheral blood TCR clonality below the median. Because of the small sample size (n ≈ 31) and the many exploratory analyses performed, the results are intended to be regarded as hypothesis-generating.

CDR1 LNHDA and CDR2 SQIVND were looked up in the germline V gene (reference sequence). The junction shows trimming of 3 bases on V and 5 bases on J, plus 11 bases between the germline ends. From the cysteine up to the phenylalanine, the CDR3 has a length of 13 residues. The entry retains the CDR3 DNA only, 39 bases that are in frame from base 1. Each PCR received spiked-in synthetic TCR analog templates so that absolute template abundance could be estimated from read counts. The immunoSEQ assay used bias-controlled V and J gene primers to amplify TCRbeta CDR3 regions from genomic DNA. Rearranged TCRbeta segments were sequenced at approximately 20X coverage. The paper's data handling went like this. Clustering was used to correct sequencing errors, and CDR3s were annotated against IMGT so that V, D and J genes could be assigned. Downstream analyses used only productive TCRbeta rearrangements, leaving out any out-of-frame or stop-codon sequences. To compute clonality, Shannon entropy was normalized by the log of the number of unique productive sequences and then subtracted from one. Fisher's exact test with Benjamini-Hochberg correction, using a cutoff of adjusted p below 0.01, was how clones that differed between time points or between blood and tumor were identified. TCRdb took over this immuneACCESS table, retaining in-frame rearrangements with V and J assigned. Such tables are incomplete; in checked studies, under half of the missing clones stem from an unresolved V gene, and the remainder is unexplained. The V and J calls and the clone size are those of that table, but D and trimming were determined from the DNA. Counted in this sample were roughly 63,000 clones; 81% of them appeared once. 3.2% of the sample belongs to the ten largest clones.

In the paper's terms, the time point label means: pretreatment peripheral blood. The cohort included roughly 29 patients with locally advanced or metastatic urothelial carcinoma who were treated at Memorial Sloan Kettering on a trial protocol. Peripheral blood mononuclear cells were collected pretreatment and during treatment, with between 1 and 8 total time points per patient. The Qiagen DNeasy Blood extraction kit was used to purify genomic DNA from total PBMCs and tumor samples. PBMCs were collected pretreatment and during treatment and were isolated and stored as previously described. Details on this clone: The clone's antigen remains unknown. No base qualities exist here, and no much larger clone lies one base off it.

Sequencing used PBMCs, obtained around atezolizumab (anti-PD-L1) treatment. The V and J segments used are TRBV19 and TRBJ2-7; possibly the D gene is TRBD2, per 5 matching bases. This TCR was sampled from a man between 65 and 79 years old with urothelial cancer. Read as DNA, the sequence is TGTGCCAGTAGTATGGATGGGGAGAACGAGCAGTACTTC. Its amino acids are CASSMDGENEQYF.